This T cell receptor beta chain derives from a study of T cells in Graves' hyperthyroidism and ophthalmopathy. This clonotype was picked up many times. Fresh peripheral blood, 10 ml, was the source of the PBMCs. Germline CDR1 reads SGHNT; CDR2 reads YENEEA. The trim removed 5 bases at V and 5 bases at J, leaving 6 bases unmatched. The CDR3 sequence is 16 residues long. Researchers amplified the TCR beta CDR3 regions from RNA transcripts. The primer set for the first-round RT-PCR of the TCR CDR3 was HTBI. TCRdb re-analysed the multiplex PCR reads in MiXCR, keeping a single row per CDR3 protein. The repertoire includes over 250,000 distinct CDR3 sequences, roughly 13% of them detected once, and roughly 35% sits in the top ten.

The clonotype originates from a woman aged 40-49 years with Graves' ophthalmopathy. Specimen: blood. The rearrangement uses TRBV11-3 and TRBJ2-3; 14 bases map to TRBD2. As DNA, the CDR3 is TGTGCCAGCAGCCATCGACTAGCGGGGGGGCAAGATACGCAGTATTTT. This codes for CASSHRLAGGQDTQYF.